This is a list of T cell receptor beta chains from one sample in a study of blood T cell repertoires in COVID-19. Some clones are missing from TCRdb's copy, which holds only in-frame ones; the method was immunoSEQ multiplex PCR. The repertoire includes under 150,000 clones, about 89% of them detected once, and less than 20% sits in the top ten. Sequences were obtained from peripheral blood. All receptors derive from a man between 50 and 59 years old with active or convalescent COVID-19. CDR3s include the opening cysteine and the closing phenylalanine or tryptophan. The D gene is left open where the match is weak. Clone size is not always given. Where it is, it says once, few, many or a class for expanded clones.

clone_size j_call v_call d_call cdr3_nt cdr3_aa
once TRBJ2-2 TRBV7-8 TRBD1 TGTGCCAGCAGCTTACAGGGGGCGCGGCGGACCGGGGAGCTGTTTTTT CASSLQGARRTGELFF
once TRBJ2-1 TRBV30 NA TGTGCCTGGAGAAAGGAGTCCGGCTCCTACAATGAGCAGTTCTTC CAWRKESGSYNEQFF
NA TRBJ2-2 TRBV4-1 TRBD1 TGCGCCAGCAGCCTTACAGGGGGTCTGAACACCGGGGAGCTGTTTTTT CASSLTGGLNTGELFF
NA TRBJ1-6 TRBV18 TRBD1 TGTGCCAGCTCACCGACAGGGGATCGGAATTCACCCCTCCACTTT CASSPTGDRNSPLHF
NA TRBJ2-3 TRBV11-3 NA TGTGCCAGCAGCTTATCGAGGGGGTCGTACACAGATACGCAGTATTTT CASSLSRGSYTDTQYF
NA TRBJ1-1 TRBV28 TRBD1 TGTGCCAGCAGTGTAGCAACAGGGGGCCGGACTGAAGCTTTCTTT CASSVATGGRTEAFF
NA TRBJ2-1 TRBV5-1 NA TGCGCCAGCAGCTCAGGCGGGACTGACTACAATGAGCAGTTCTTC CASSSGGTDYNEQFF
NA TRBJ1-2 TRBV24-1 NA TGTGCCACCAGTGATTTGGACAAGAACTATGGCTACACCTTC CATSDLDKNYGYTF
NA TRBJ1-3 TRBV4-1 NA TGCGCCAGCAGAACAGGGACCTCTGGAAACACCATATATTTT CASRTGTSGNTIYF
NA TRBJ2-7 TRBV3-1/TRBV3-2 NA TGTGCCAGCAGCCAAGCGGGGGCCTACGAGCAGTACTTC CASSQAGAYEQYF
NA TRBJ2-3 TRBV5-1 TRBD2 TGCGCCAGCAGCTTGGATAGCGGGGCCACAGATACGCAGTATTTT CASSLDSGATDTQYF
NA TRBJ1-4 TRBV28 TRBD1 TGTGCCAGCAGGGCACCGGGACAGGGGCCGGGGAAACTGTTTTTT CASRAPGQGPGKLFF
NA TRBJ2-6 TRBV28 TRBD1 TGTGCCAGCAGCCTCCACGGTCCACAGGGGGCTCGGTCTGGGGCCAACGTCCTGACTTTC CASSLHGPQGARSGANVLTF
once TRBJ2-1 TRBV24-1 TRBD2 TGTGCCACCAGTGATTTGACTAGCGCTGAGCAGTTCTTC CATSDLTSAEQFF
NA TRBJ1-1 TRBV9 NA TGTGCCAGCAGCGTAGGGGGAAGGGAGCCTGAAGCTTTCTTT CASSVGGREPEAFF
NA TRBJ1-3 TRBV9 TRBD1 TGTGCCAGCAGCACCGGACAGGGAGGGAACACCATATATTTT CASSTGQGGNTIYF
NA TRBJ1-5 TRBV19 TRBD1 TGTGCCAGTAGTAACAGGGGGCGCGGTCAGCCCCAGCATTTT CASSNRGRGQPQHF
NA TRBJ2-3 TRBV5-4 NA TGTGCCAGCAGCTTGGGAGGGACAGATACGCAGTATTTT CASSLGGTDTQYF
NA TRBJ1-1 TRBV7-9 TRBD1 TGTGCCAGCAGCATACCGGGACAGGGGGCTGAAGCTTTCTTT CASSIPGQGAEAFF
NA TRBJ1-2 TRBV9 TRBD1 TGTGCCAGCAGCGTAGTAGATACAGGGGGCTATGGCTACACCTTC CASSVVDTGGYGYTF
NA TRBJ2-7 TRBV7-2 TRBD2 TGTGCCAGCAGCCGGGGAGGGGTCGGCCACGAGCAGTACTTC CASSRGGVGHEQYF
NA TRBJ1-2 TRBV6-1 NA TGTGCCAGCAGTGAACCCCTTGCTAACTATGGCTACACCTTC CASSEPLANYGYTF
once TRBJ2-5 TRBV27 TRBD1 TGTGCCAGCAGCCCAAAATGGACAGGCCAAGAGACCCAGTACTTC CASSPKWTGQETQYF
NA TRBJ1-1 TRBV30 NA TGTGCCTGGAGTGAGTCTTGGGGACTTTCAGACACTGAAGCTTTCTTT CAWSESWGLSDTEAFF
NA TRBJ2-5 TRBV30 TRBD2 TGTGCCTGGAGTAAGATCCTAGCGGCCCAAGAGACCCAGTACTTC CAWSKILAAQETQYF
NA TRBJ2-1 TRBV6-1 TRBD2 TGTGCCAGCAGTGTGGGTAGCGGGAGGGGCGGCGATGAGCAGTTCTTC CASSVGSGRGGDEQFF
NA TRBJ2-3 TRBV9 NA TGTGCCAGCAGCGTAGGGCAGGGCACAGATACGCAGTATTTT CASSVGQGTDTQYF
NA TRBJ2-7 TRBV28 NA TGTGCCAGCATTCCCGGGAGCTCCTACGAGCAGTACTTC CASIPGSSYEQYF
once TRBJ1-2 TRBV6-6 NA TGTGCCAGCAGTTACCTAACAGGTAACTATGGCTACACCTTC CASSYLTGNYGYTF
NA TRBJ1-2 TRBV28 TRBD1 TGTGCCAGCAGTTTCCGGACAGACCCAGGGGGTGTCGGCTACACCTTC CASSFRTDPGGVGYTF
NA TRBJ1-3 TRBV7-2 NA TGTGCCAGCAGCTTCGGTCCAGGGGTCCCTTCTGGAAACACCATATATTTT CASSFGPGVPSGNTIYF
NA TRBJ2-7 TRBV5-1 TRBD1 TGCGCCAGCAGCGAGACAGGGGGGAAACTACGCTACGAGCAGTACTTC CASSETGGKLRYEQYF
once TRBJ1-6 TRBV6-5 NA TGTGCCAGCAGTTACAGGGGGAATTCACCCCTCCACTTT CASSYRGNSPLHF
NA TRBJ2-2 TRBV19 TRBD2 TGTGCCAGTAGACAACTAGCGGGGGGGACCCTCACCGGGGAGCTGTTTTTT CASRQLAGGTLTGELFF
once TRBJ1-3 TRBV4-3 NA TGCGCCAGCAGCCAGAACACGGGGGCTGGAAACACCATATATTTT CASSQNTGAGNTIYF
NA TRBJ1-1 TRBV2 TRBD1 TGTGCCAGCAGTGAGATGGGAGGACAGGGCGGAATCACTGAAGCTTTCTTT CASSEMGGQGGITEAFF
NA TRBJ1-6 TRBV28 NA TGTGCCAGCAGTTTAGTCCAGGTCTACTATAATTCACCCCTCCACTTT CASSLVQVYYNSPLHF
NA TRBJ1-2 TRBV5-4 TRBD1 TGTGCCAGCAGCGCAACCAGGGGGCGCGGCTATGGCTACACCTTC CASSATRGRGYGYTF
NA TRBJ2-1 TRBV14 NA TGTGCCAGCAGCCAAAATGCCGGGACCTACAATGAGCAGTTCTTC CASSQNAGTYNEQFF
NA TRBJ1-1 TRBV4-1 TRBD1 TGCGCCAGCAGCCCGCGACAGGGGAACACTGAAGCTTTCTTT CASSPRQGNTEAFF
once TRBJ2-6 TRBV28 TRBD1 TGTGCCAGCACCAGGGACAGTGATGCCGGGGCCAACGTCCTGACTTTC CASTRDSDAGANVLTF
NA TRBJ2-7 TRBV13 NA TGTGCCAGCAGTCGGTACCCCTACGAGCAGTACTTC CASSRYPYEQYF
NA TRBJ2-1 TRBV6-6 NA TGTGCCAGCAGCGGAGAGGGAAAGTCCTACAATGAGCAGTTCTTC CASSGEGKSYNEQFF
NA TRBJ2-2 TRBV2 TRBD1 TGTGCCAGCGACAGGGGGCCAGACACCGGGGAGCTGTTTTTT CASDRGPDTGELFF
NA TRBJ1-1 TRBV3-1/TRBV3-2 TRBD1 TGTGCCAGCAGCCAAAGAACGACAGGGGGAGACACTGAAGCTTTCTTT CASSQRTTGGDTEAFF
NA TRBJ2-2 TRBV24-1 TRBD1 TGTGCCACCAGTGATGCGACAGGGGATTGGACCGGGGAGCTGTTTTTT CATSDATGDWTGELFF
NA TRBJ1-1 TRBV3-1/TRBV3-2 NA TGTGCCAGCAGCCCAAGCCGGACACTCTCTGAAGCTTTCTTT CASSPSRTLSEAFF
once TRBJ1-6 TRBV2 TRBD1 TGTGCCAGCAGAGGCTTGACAGGGAACCTCCACTTT CASRGLTGNLHF